A selection of T cell receptor beta chains follows, all from one sample in a study of blood T cell repertoires in COVID-19. Clones were read by immunoSEQ multiplex PCR, and TCRdb kept only the in-frame ones, dropping some. The sample has hundreds of thousands of clones, around nine tenths seen once; the top ten hold roughly an eighth. Sequencing input: peripheral blood. The origin of the receptors is a woman in her fifties or sixties with acute or convalescent COVID-19. Each CDR3 is given with its conserved first and last residue. D genes are given only for firm matches. Size values are once, few and many counts, or a class for expanded clones, and some rows have none.

abundance: few
v_gene: TRBV6-6
j_gene: TRBJ1-1
d_gene: TRBD1
CDR3aa: CASSLRTGEVTEAFF
CDR3nt: TGTGCCAGCAGTTTAAGGACAGGGGAGGTCACTGAAGCTTTCTTT

abundance: -
v_gene: TRBV18
j_gene: TRBJ1-4
d_gene: -
CDR3aa: CASSLRTAPNEKLFF
CDR3nt: TGTGCCAGCTCATTACGGACAGCGCCTAATGAAAAACTGTTTTTT

abundance: -
v_gene: TRBV4-3
j_gene: TRBJ2-1
d_gene: TRBD2
CDR3aa: CASSAGLAGGSYNEQFF
CDR3nt: TGCGCCAGCAGCGCGGGACTAGCGGGGGGGTCCTACAATGAGCAGTTCTTC

abundance: -
v_gene: TRBV3-1/TRBV3-2
j_gene: TRBJ2-3
d_gene: -
CDR3aa: CASSQEGGRVDTQYF
CDR3nt: TGTGCCAGCAGCCAAGAGGGGGGGCGCGTAGATACGCAGTATTTT

abundance: -
v_gene: TRBV7-3
j_gene: TRBJ2-2
d_gene: -
CDR3aa: CASSPLAREGLKGLFF
CDR3nt: TGTGCCAGCAGCCCCCTAGCGCGAGAGGGTTTAAAGGGGCTGTTTTTT

abundance: -
v_gene: TRBV4-3
j_gene: TRBJ2-2
d_gene: TRBD1
CDR3aa: CASSQGRQTGGLNTGELFF
CDR3nt: TGCGCCAGCAGCCAAGGGCGTCAGACAGGGGGCTTAAACACCGGGGAGCTGTTTTTT

abundance: few
v_gene: TRBV5-1
j_gene: TRBJ1-1
d_gene: -
CDR3aa: CASSLRAGAQTEAFF
CDR3nt: TGCGCCAGCAGCCTCCGGGCGGGGGCGCAAACTGAAGCTTTCTTT

abundance: -
v_gene: TRBV5-1
j_gene: TRBJ1-1
d_gene: TRBD1
CDR3aa: CASSHGTGDIAFF
CDR3nt: TGCGCCAGCAGTCATGGGACAGGGGATATAGCTTTCTTT

abundance: once
v_gene: TRBV6-5
j_gene: TRBJ2-7
d_gene: -
CDR3aa: CASSSRDFFYEQYF
CDR3nt: TGTGCCAGCTCGTCGCGAGACTTCTTCTACGAGCAGTACTTC

abundance: -
v_gene: TRBV27
j_gene: TRBJ2-5
d_gene: TRBD2
CDR3aa: CASSFSLAGGPVTQYF
CDR3nt: TGTGCCAGCAGTTTTTCTCTAGCGGGGGGGCCGGTGACCCAGTACTTC

abundance: -
v_gene: TRBV4-3
j_gene: TRBJ2-3
d_gene: -
CDR3aa: CASSPLVGGGSSTDTQYF
CDR3nt: TGCGCCAGCAGCCCTCTTGTAGGTGGGGGGTCTAGCACAGATACGCAGTATTTT

abundance: -
v_gene: TRBV7-3
j_gene: TRBJ1-3
d_gene: -
CDR3aa: CASSLSGGGGNTIYF
CDR3nt: TGTGCCAGCAGCTTAAGTGGGGGCGGTGGAAACACCATATATTTT

abundance: -
v_gene: TRBV3-1/TRBV3-2
j_gene: TRBJ2-4
d_gene: -
CDR3aa: CASSQGAIQYF
CDR3nt: TGTGCCAGCAGCCAAGGGGCAATTCAGTACTTC

abundance: -
v_gene: TRBV25-1
j_gene: TRBJ1-3
d_gene: -
CDR3aa: CASSARRGAGNTIYF
CDR3nt: TGTGCCAGCAGTGCCCGCAGGGGAGCTGGAAACACCATATATTTT

abundance: -
v_gene: TRBV6-4
j_gene: TRBJ1-2
d_gene: TRBD1
CDR3aa: CASSGGQGDGYTF
CDR3nt: TGTGCCAGCAGTGGGGGACAGGGAGATGGCTACACCTTC

abundance: -
v_gene: TRBV7-2
j_gene: TRBJ2-5
d_gene: TRBD1
CDR3aa: CASSHGVTGKETQYF
CDR3nt: TGTGCCAGCAGCCACGGGGTGACAGGGAAAGAGACCCAGTACTTC